The 29 T cell receptor beta chains in this list originate from one sample, sequenced in a study of early T cells in non-severe SARS-CoV-2 infection. TCRdb re-called the 5' RACE reads with MiXCR, one entry per CDR3 protein. The sample records approximately 70,000 distinct CDR3 sequences, roughly a tenth being singletons. The sample consisted of whole blood, taken at baseline. Receptor source: an adult who was a healthcare worker with PCR-confirmed SARS-CoV-2 infection or an uninfected control (not recorded which).

The V and J genes are TRBV5-1 and TRBJ2-3, with 8 bases lining up with TRBD2. The trim removed 4 bases at V and 2 bases at J, leaving 6 bases unmatched. Per germline, CDR1 SGHRS and CDR2 YFSETQ. CDR3 length equals 15 residues. This CDR3 reads CASSLPRGATDTQYF. The CDR3 nucleotides read TGCGCCAGCAGCCTGCCGCGGGGGGCCACAGATACGCAGTATTTT.

The sample holds many counts of this clonotype. This sequence joins TRBV11-2 and TRBJ1-4; D possibly corresponds to TRBD1 (5 bases). Trimming pared 2 bases from V and 0 bases from J, leaving 7 bases between. The germline gives CDR1 SGHAT, CDR2 FQNNGV. This CDR3 contains 15 residues. The CDR3 region has the DNA TGTGCCAGCAGCTTACGGGGCGCAACTAATGAAAAACTGTTTTTT. This translates into CASSLRGATNEKLFF.

At least ten counts were recorded for this clonotype. The chain couples TRBV5-1 to TRBJ2-7; D possibly corresponds to TRBD2 (5 bases). Germline V CDR1 and CDR2: SGHRS, YFSETQ. Between the trimmed V and J ends, which lost 4 bases and 9 bases, there was a span of 17 bases. This CDR3 has 13 amino acids. This chain's CDR3 is CASSNLLDGGQYF. The CDR3 DNA reads TGCGCCAGCAGCAATCTACTGGACGGAGGGCAGTACTTC.

This clonotype has at least ten counts. In DNA form, the CDR3 reads TGTGCCAGCAGTCCGCGACAGGGCTCCTACGAGCAGTACTTC. This encodes CASSPRQGSYEQYF. The chain uses TRBV7-2 and TRBJ2-7; 7 bases line up with TRBD1. The ends lost 6 bases at V and 0 bases at J; junction bases unmatched: 5. The CDR3 covers 14 residues. Germline lookup yields CDR1 SGHTA and CDR2 FQGNSA. Based on the CDR3 plus reference TRBV7-2 and TRBJ2-7, the full variable domain is GAGVSQSPSNKVTEKGKDVELRCDPISGHTALYWYRQSLGQGLEFLIYFQGNSAPDKSGLPSDRFSAERTGGSVSTLTIQRTQQEDSAVYLCASSPRQGSYEQYFGPGTRLTVT.

This clonotype has at least ten counts. This chain connects TRBV7-9 to TRBJ1-2; D is unclear. The CDR3 contains 13 residues. V lost 1 base and J lost 5, with 8 bases in between. Germline loops: CDR1 SEHNR, CDR2 FQNEAQ (reference sequence). CDR3 sequence reads: CASSLGRGYGYTF. The CDR3 nucleotides are TGTGCCAGCAGCTTAGGTCGGGGATATGGCTACACCTTC. The complete variable domain, with remaining parts taken from reference TRBV7-9 and TRBJ1-2, reads DTGVSQNPRHKITKRGQNVTFRCDPISEHNRLYWYRQTLGQGPEFLTYFQNEAQLEKSRLLSDRFSAERPKGSFSTLEIQRTEQGDSAMYLCASSLGRGYGYTFGSGTRLTVV.

This clonotype appeared a few times. The chain is built from TRBV12-5 and TRBJ1-6; perhaps TRBD1 as D (6 bases). The CDR3 length is 14 residues. The V end lost 6 bases, the J end lost 10 bases, and 16 bases lay between the germline ends. Looked up from germline, CDR1 is LGHNT and CDR2 is FRNRAP. The CDR3 sequence: CASGLTGSQSPLHF. The DNA for the CDR3 is TGTGCTAGTGGCCTTACAGGGTCCCAATCACCCCTCCACTTT. The whole variable domain, filled in from reference TRBV12-5 and TRBJ1-6, reads DARVTQTPRHKVTEMGQEVTMRCQPILGHNTVFWYRQTMMQGLELLAYFRNRAPLDDSGMPKDRFSAEMPDATLATLKIQPSEPRDSAVYFCASGLTGSQSPLHFGNGTRLTVT.

This clonotype has ten or more counts. This sequence joins TRBV27 and TRBJ2-1; a possible D gene is TRBD2 (6 bases). CDR3 length: 13 amino acids. Per the germline V gene, CDR1 is MNHEY and CDR2 is SMNVEV (reference sequence). The germline V and J ends were trimmed by 5 bases and 4 bases, with 9 bases remaining between them. CDR3 nucleotides: TGTGCCAGCAGTCCCGCGGGGTACAATGAGCAGTTCTTC. It is translated as CASSPAGYNEQFF.

The gene calls are TRBV5-1 and TRBJ2-7, with 8 bases aligning to TRBD1. Looked up from germline, CDR1 is SGHRS and CDR2 is YFSETQ. The V and J ends lost 1 base and 4 bases, in that order; junction bases with no gene match: 4. The CDR3 contains 14 residues. The DNA of the CDR3 is TGCGCCAGCAGCTTGACTCGGACAGGGTACGAGCAGTACTTC. It codes for CASSLTRTGYEQYF.

This chain joins TRBV9 and TRBJ1-4; D is possibly TRBD1 (6 bases). Trimming took off 0 bases at V and 5 bases at J, with 11 bases between the two ends. The CDR3 sequence is 15 residues long. CDR1 SGDLS and CDR2 YYNGEE come from the germline V gene. In nucleotides, the CDR3 is TGTGCCAGCAGCGTAGGTACAGGGCAAAATGAAAAACTGTTTTTT. It yields the protein CASSVGTGQNEKLFF. The variable domain in full, completed from reference TRBV9 and TRBJ1-4, reads DSGVTQTPKHLITATGQRVTLRCSPRSGDLSVYWYQQSLDQGLQFLIQYYNGEERAKGNILERFSAQQFPDLHSELNLSSLELGDSALYFCASSVGTGQNEKLFFGSGTQLSVL.

This clonotype turned up a few times. V and J are TRBV30 and TRBJ2-1, with a possible D match to TRBD2 (6 bases). This CDR3 spans 12 amino acids. Between the trimmed V and J ends, which lost 8 bases and 12 bases, there was a span of 20 bases. Looked up from germline, CDR1 is GTSNPN and CDR2 is SVGIG (reference sequence). The CDR3 coding sequence is TGTGCCACGGGGGACCGGGGAACTCGGCAGTTCTTC. Its translation: CATGDRGTRQFF.

V is TRBV5-4 and J is TRBJ2-7; the D call may be TRBD1 or TRBD2 (6 bases each). Germline CDR1 and CDR2: SGHNT and YYREEE (reference sequence). CDR3 length equals 15 residues. The V end was cut by 2 bases, the J end by 1 base, with 13 bases between. The CDR3 nucleotides are TGTGCCAGCAGCTTACGGACGGGGGCTTCCTACGAGCAGTACTTC. As protein: CASSLRTGASYEQYF.

The chain has TRBV7-8 and TRBJ2-2; TRBD2 matches at 11 bases. Germline-derived CDR1 and CDR2 are SGHVS and FQNEAQ. CDR3 length equals 13 residues. The CDR3 spells CGTSGGGSGELFF. CDR3 nucleotide sequence: TGTGGCACTAGCGGGGGAGGTTCCGGGGAGCTGTTTTTT.

In this sample, this clonotype turned up many times. V gene TRBV7-9 combines with J gene TRBJ2-5; 7 positions agree with TRBD1. Germline V gene lookup returns CDR1 SEHNR and CDR2 FQNEAQ (reference sequence). The CDR3 runs to 14 residues. The J segment lost 1 base and the V segment lost 6 bases, leaving 5 bases of the junction unmatched. CDR3 protein: CASRRTGPQETQYF. CDR3 in DNA: TGTGCCAGCAGGCGGACAGGCCCCCAAGAGACCCAGTACTTC.

The V and J genes are TRBV5-6 and TRBJ2-3; no clear D. The CDR3 contains 13 residues. CDR1 and CDR2 from the germline V gene are SGHDT and YYEEEE. V lost 2 bases, J lost 2 bases, and 6 bases lay in between. CDR3 loop: CASSLGLTDTQYF. CDR3 sequence (DNA): TGTGCCAGCAGCTTAGGCCTCACAGATACGCAGTATTTT.

This clonotype turned up a few times. The chain has TRBV5-1 and TRBJ2-4; D uncertain. The V and J ends lost 0 bases and 0 bases respectively, with 4 bases between them. Germline V gene sequence: CDR1 SGHRS, CDR2 YFSETQ. This CDR3 has 14 amino acids. This chain's CDR3 is CASSLGGAKNIQYF. CDR3 nucleotides: TGCGCCAGCAGCTTGGGAGGAGCCAAAAACATTCAGTACTTC.

The rearrangement uses TRBV5-1 and TRBJ2-2; D not resolved. This CDR3 region has 18 residues. Deletions cut 1 base from V and 5 bases from J, with 21 bases between. Germline values: CDR1 SGHRS, CDR2 YFSETQ. The CDR3 region is CASSLLWGSETKTGELFF. CDR3 coding DNA: TGCGCCAGCAGCTTGTTGTGGGGAAGCGAGACCAAAACCGGGGAGCTGTTTTTT.

The V call is TRBV12-3 or TRBV12-4, the J call TRBJ2-1; D is possibly TRBD1 (5 bases). V lost 4 bases and J lost 10, with 14 bases in between. CDR3 size: 13 residues. The CDR3, as DNA: TGTGCCAGCAGTTGGGGCCTATGGACAGAGCAGTTCTTC. Its translation is CASSWGLWTEQFF.

This clonotype was observed many times. The chain is built from TRBV7-2 and TRBJ2-3, with TRBD2 matching 7 bases. With 2 bases clipped from V and 3 bases from J, the junction kept 5 bases outside the gene matches. Germline assignment: CDR1 SGHTA and CDR2 FQGNSA. The CDR3 runs 15 residues. The CDR3 here is CASSLTGGRTDTQYF. The CDR3 DNA is TGTGCCAGCAGCTTAACGGGGGGAAGGACAGATACGCAGTATTTT.

The rearrangement uses TRBV11-2 and TRBJ1-1; possibly TRBD1 for D (5 bases). The ends were cut back, 5 bases at V and 5 bases at J, with 15 bases in the middle. Germline CDR1 is SGHAT and CDR2 is FQNNGV. This CDR3 comprises 14 residues. CDR3 bases: TGTGCCAGCAGCCCCGGACCCGGGGGGACTGAAGCTTTCTTT. Protein product: CASSPGPGGTEAFF. The complete variable domain, with remaining parts taken from reference TRBV11-2 and TRBJ1-1, reads EAGVAQSPRYKIIEKRQSVAFWCNPISGHATLYWYQQILGQGPKLLIQFQNNGVVDDSQLPKDRFSAERLKGVDSTLKIQPAKLEDSAVYLCASSPGPGGTEAFFGQGTRLTVV.

To note about this clonotype: This may be a read error, as it is one base from a much larger clone. The chain couples TRBV9 to TRBJ2-3; 12 nucleotides line up with TRBD2. The V gene end was trimmed by 0 bases and the J gene end by 5 bases; junction bases not matched to a gene: 7. The CDR3 has 17 residues. The V gene's germline CDR1 is SGDLS and CDR2 YYNGEE. For the CDR3, the DNA is TGTGCCAGCAGCGTAGGGCTAGCGGGGGGGCACATAGATACGCAGTATTTT. Protein product: CASSVGLAGGHIDTQYF.

This clonotype was picked up a small number of times. This rearrangement joins TRBV5-1 to TRBJ1-1, with 7 bases that match TRBD1. There are 16 residues in the CDR3. V trimming: 0 bases; J trimming: 0 bases; junction bases outside the gene matches: 5. Germline V CDR1 and CDR2: SGHRS, YFSETQ. CDR3 loop: CASSLGGGRMNTEAFF. CDR3 DNA: TGCGCCAGCAGCTTGGGAGGGGGCCGCATGAACACTGAAGCTTTCTTT.

This clonotype was seen repeatedly, ten times or more. This chain connects TRBV19 to TRBJ2-7; TRBD2 agrees at 9 bases. The germline gives CDR1 LNHDA, CDR2 SQIVND (reference sequence). V shed 5 bases and J 2 bases; nucleotides not matched to a gene: 7. The CDR3 spans 15 residues. The CDR3 sequence is CASSVSSSGTYEQYF. The CDR3 bases are TGTGCCAGTAGTGTGTCGTCTAGCGGGACCTACGAGCAGTACTTC. Supplemented by reference TRBV19 and TRBJ2-7, the full variable domain reads DGGITQSPKYLFRKEGQNVTLSCEQNLNHDAMYWYRQDPGQGLRLIYYSQIVNDFQKGDIAEGYSVSREKKESFPLTVTSAQKNPTAFYLCASSVSSSGTYEQYFGPGTRLTVT.

The chain recombines TRBV7-9 with TRBJ1-1; D is uncertain. Germline CDR1 is SEHNR and CDR2 is FQNEAQ (reference sequence). V lost 0 bases and J lost 1, with 9 bases in between. The CDR3 runs 15 residues. The CDR3 nucleotides are TGTGCCAGCAGCTTAGCAACGGCGTGGAACACTGAAGCTTTCTTT. It codes for CASSLATAWNTEAFF. Drawing the rest from reference TRBV7-9 and TRBJ1-1, the complete variable domain is DTGVSQNPRHKITKRGQNVTFRCDPISEHNRLYWYRQTLGQGPEFLTYFQNEAQLEKSRLLSDRFSAERPKGSFSTLEIQRTEQGDSAMYLCASSLATAWNTEAFFGQGTRLTVV.

This clonotype was recorded only once. Just one base apart from a much larger clone, this may be a read error. V and J are TRBV7-9 and TRBJ1-1; 8 nucleotides align to TRBD1. Germline CDR1 is SEHNR and CDR2 is FQNEAQ (reference sequence). CDR3 length: 14 amino acids. V shed 5 bases and J 11 bases; nucleotides not matched to a gene: 13. The CDR3 DNA follows: TGTGCCAGCAGCCCTTCGGCAGGGGGCAAGTCGGCTTTCTTT. Translated: CASSPSAGGKSAFF.

In DNA form, the CDR3 reads TGCAGCGTTGATAAGGGACAGGGGAACGAGCAGTACTTC. This gives the protein CSVDKGQGNEQYF. J is TRBJ2-7 and V is TRBV29-1; TRBD1 matches at 10 bases. This CDR3 contains 13 residues. The germline V gene has CDR1 SQVTM and CDR2 ANQGSEA. The J segment lost 5 bases and the V segment lost 3 bases, leaving 4 bases of the junction unmatched.

The V and J genes are TRBV5-1 and TRBJ1-1, with D maybe TRBD1 (5 bases). The CDR3 runs to 15 residues. The V and J ends lost 0 bases and 4 bases respectively, with 13 bases between them. Germline V gene lookup returns CDR1 SGHRS and CDR2 YFSETQ. This CDR3 is CASSLEGQGGTEAFF. CDR3 nucleotide sequence: TGCGCCAGCAGCTTGGAGGGGCAGGGCGGCACTGAAGCTTTCTTT.

Only a few counts were recorded for this clonotype. The chain couples TRBV20-1 to TRBJ1-6, with a tentative D call TRBD1 (5 bases). CDR1 and CDR2 (germline): DFQATT, SNEGSKA (reference sequence). CDR3 length: 13 amino acids. The V and J ends lost 5 bases and 9 bases respectively, with 14 bases between them. The CDR3 reads CSALLGRGSPLHF. The CDR3 coding sequence is TGCAGTGCTCTTCTAGGGAGGGGTTCACCCCTCCACTTT.

The V and J genes are TRBV11-2 and TRBJ2-2; no clear D. The CDR3 totals 13 residues. V was shortened by 5 bases and J by 2 bases, with 6 bases between the two germline ends. CDR1 is SGHAT, CDR2 FQNNGV, per germline. The CDR3 is CASSPINTGELFF. The CDR3 region has the DNA TGTGCCAGCAGCCCGATAAACACCGGGGAGCTGTTTTTT.

A few counts support this clonotype. The chain uses TRBV30 and TRBJ1-1, with D possibly being TRBD1 (5 bases). Trimming shortened V by 0 bases and J by 0 bases, and 8 bases separated the two germline ends. The CDR3 covers 14 residues. Germline V lookup: CDR1 GTSNPN, CDR2 SVGIG (reference sequence). The CDR3 protein is CAWSVGDLNTEAFF. As DNA, the CDR3 is TGTGCCTGGAGTGTGGGGGACCTGAACACTGAAGCTTTCTTT.